This TCR beta chain was observed in a study of blood T cell repertoires in COVID-19. Study-level background: The origin of the acute and convalescent COVID-19 samples was the United States, Italy and Spain. The cDNA or gDNA used as material had been derived from T cells, B-cell-depleted T cells, or PBMCs.

Original data processing: Reference gene primers were amplified, and this amplification served to estimate nucleated cell counts. Produced via immunoSEQ multiplex PCR; TCRdb's table is partial and in-frame only. For V, J and clone size, that table is used; D and trimming come from the DNA. Among about 220,000 clones, roughly nine tenths were seen once, and the ten largest hold roughly 0.69%. This clonotype was sampled from a man in his forties or fifties with acute or convalescent COVID-19. The sequenced sample was peripheral blood.

The CDR3 reads CAIRTDRGRITEAFF. The CDR3, as DNA: TGTGCCATCAGGACTGACAGGGGGCGAATCACTGAAGCTTTCTTT. The V and J genes are TRBV10-3 and TRBJ1-1; TRBD1 matches 10 bases. The CDR3 length is 15 residues. Trimming removed 6 bases from V and 4 bases from J; junction bases left unmatched: 8. Looked up from germline, CDR1 is ENHRY and CDR2 is SYGVKD.